These T cell receptor beta chains were read from a single sample in a study of blood T cells in healthy people across ages. TCRdb reanalysed the 5' RACE reads using MiXCR and keeps one entry per CDR3 protein. Of hundreds of thousands of distinct CDR3 sequences listed, about a third are singletons. Sequencing was performed on blood. The receptors here all came from an elderly woman in good health. Both conserved end residues are part of each CDR3. A D gene is named only where the DNA matches it firmly. Not every row has a clone size; where given, it reads once, few, many or a size class.

clone size | J gene | D gene | V gene | CDR3 DNA | CDR3 protein
many | TRBJ1-2 | . | TRBV29-1 | TGCAGCGTTTACGGGGGTGGCTACACCTTC | CSVYGGGYTF
. | TRBJ2-3 | . | TRBV20-1 | TGCAGTGCTAGGGGGGGGGCGAACACAGATACGCAGTATTTT | CSARGGANTDTQYF
. | TRBJ1-5 | . | TRBV18 | TGTGCCAGCTCACCACAACGGGGGGATCAGCCCCAGCATTTT | CASSPQRGDQPQHF
many | TRBJ2-5 | . | TRBV18 | TGTGCCAGCGCATCGAATCCGGGGGAGACCCAGTACTTC | CASASNPGETQYF
. | TRBJ2-7 | TRBD1 | TRBV30 | TGTGCCTGGAACACAGGGGCCTACGAGCAGTACTTC | CAWNTGAYEQYF
. | TRBJ1-5 | . | TRBV20-1 | TGCAGTGCTAGAGCAGGAGAGAAAAGCAATCAGCCCCAGCATTTT | CSARAGEKSNQPQHF
few | TRBJ1-3 | TRBD1 | TRBV10-3 | TGTGCCGTGACACAGGGGGCCTCGGGAAACACCATATATTTT | CAVTQGASGNTIYF
many | TRBJ2-7 | . | TRBV7-9 | TGTGCCAGCAGCCCCTACGGGACTCGGATCGGCGAGCAGTACTTC | CASSPYGTRIGEQYF
few | TRBJ1-5 | . | TRBV7-2 | TGTGCCAGCAGCCTCTATAGCGATCAGCCCCAGCATTTT | CASSLYSDQPQHF
. | TRBJ1-2 | . | TRBV14 | TGTGCCAGCAGCCAAGTTGCAGGGACCGACTATGGCTACACCTTC | CASSQVAGTDYGYTF
. | TRBJ2-1 | TRBD1 | TRBV5-4 | TGTGCCAGCCGCTCACGGACAGGGGCGTTAAGGGAGCAGGTCTTC | CASRSRTGALREQVF
. | TRBJ1-2 | . | TRBV30 | TGTGCCTGGAGTCACACAGCGTTCACCTTC | CAWSHTAFTF
many | TRBJ2-7 | . | TRBV7-2 | TGTGCCAGCAGCTTAGGGGCAGGGGAGCTTGGCGAGCAGTACTTC | CASSLGAGELGEQYF